Following are 9 T cell receptor beta chains from one sample sequenced in a study of T-cell memory formation after mild COVID-19. MiXCR, applied by TCRdb to the 5' RACE reads, yields one record per CDR3 protein. The sample consists of about 340,000 distinct CDR3 sequences, roughly 21% of them appearing once. The sequencing input was PBMCs or a T cell subset sorted from them (not recorded which). All receptors derive from an adult woman who had mild COVID-19 (a few samples of this study predate the infection). Cell type and time point are not known.

The chain joins TRBV4-1 to TRBJ1-1; TRBD1 agrees at 9 bases. J gave up 3 bases and V 4 bases, and 12 bases lay outside the gene matches. The CDR3 totals 17 residues. The germline V gene encodes CDR1 MGHRA and CDR2 YSYEKL. The CDR3 nucleotides are TGCGCCAGCAGCCGATTAATTGGACAGGGGAGGGACACTGAAGCTTTCTTT. Translation: CASSRLIGQGRDTEAFF.

The chain carries TRBV30 and TRBJ1-1; the match to TRBD1 covers 9 bases. Unmatched junction bases numbered 3, after V lost 3 bases and J lost 4 bases. This CDR3 is 13 amino acids long. Germline CDR1 is GTSNPN and CDR2 is SVGIG (reference sequence). CDR3 protein: CAWRLDRGTEAFF. The CDR3 DNA sequence: TGTGCCTGGAGACTGGACAGGGGCACTGAAGCTTTCTTT. Complete variable domain (other parts from reference TRBV30 and TRBJ1-1): SQTIHQWPATLVQPVGSPLSLECTVEGTSNPNLYWYRQAAGRGLQLLFYSVGIGQISSEVPQNLSASRPQDRQFILSSKKLLLSDSGFYLCAWRLDRGTEAFFGQGTRLTVV.

The chain carries TRBV5-1 and TRBJ1-2; D not certain. This CDR3 has 14 amino acids. The V gene lost 0 bases and the J gene lost 2 bases, with 8 bases spanning the gap. From germline, CDR1 is SGHRS and CDR2 YFSETQ. CDR3: CASSLEGGNYGYTF. The CDR3 DNA sequence: TGCGCCAGCAGCTTGGAAGGAGGAAACTATGGCTACACCTTC. The variable domain in full, with the rest retrieved from reference TRBV5-1 and TRBJ1-2, is KAGVTQTPRYLIKTRGQQVTLSCSPISGHRSVSWYQQTPGQGLQFLFEYFSETQRNKGNFPGRFSGRQFSNSRSEMNVSTLELGDSALYLCASSLEGGNYGYTFGSGTRLTVV.

This clonotype was observed a handful of times. The chain uses TRBV7-9 and TRBJ2-3; D possibly corresponds to TRBD2 (6 bases). The CDR3 sequence is 12 residues long. Germline V CDR1 and CDR2: SEHNR, FQNEAQ (reference sequence). Trimming removed 4 bases at V and 14 bases at J, with 16 bases between. The CDR3: CASSYAGQRPYF. In DNA form, the CDR3 reads TGTGCCAGCAGCTACGCGGGGCAAAGGCCGTATTTT. Variable domain in full (rest from reference TRBV7-9 and TRBJ2-3): DTGVSQNPRHKITKRGQNVTFRCDPISEHNRLYWYRQTLGQGPEFLTYFQNEAQLEKSRLLSDRFSAERPKGSFSTLEIQRTEQGDSAMYLCASSYAGQRPYFGPGTRLTVL.

V is TRBV7-2 and J is TRBJ2-7, with 9 bases identical to TRBD1. The CDR3 runs 14 residues. Germline V gives CDR1 SGHTA, CDR2 FQGNSA. Unmatched junction bases numbered 3, after V lost 4 bases and J lost 2 bases. The CDR3 spells CASSSRTGAYEQYF. Here the CDR3 DNA reads TGTGCCAGCAGCTCCCGGACAGGGGCCTACGAGCAGTACTTC.

This clonotype was observed a handful of times. This sequence joins TRBV4-1 and TRBJ1-2, with no clear D. The CDR3 runs to 14 residues. From germline, CDR1 is MGHRA and CDR2 YSYEKL. V lost 0 bases and J lost 8, with 13 bases in between. The CDR3 loop reads CASSQDTPGGGYTF. The CDR3 region has the DNA TGCGCCAGCAGCCAAGATACTCCAGGTGGAGGCTACACCTTC.

The J gene is TRBJ2-7, the V gene TRBV11-2; TRBD2 aligns across 12 bases. Germline-derived CDR1 and CDR2 are SGHAT and FQNNGV. The V gene end was trimmed by 5 bases and the J gene end by 0 bases; junction bases not matched to a gene: 5. CDR3 length: 16 amino acids. The CDR3 loop reads CASSAATSGSSYEQYF. The CDR3 bases are TGTGCCAGCAGCGCCGCGACTAGCGGGAGCTCCTACGAGCAGTACTTC.

The chain carries TRBV7-9 and TRBJ2-4; D could derive from TRBD1 or TRBD2 (5 bases each). V dropped 2 bases and J dropped 5 bases, with 10 bases sitting between them. Germline lookup yields CDR1 SEHNR and CDR2 FQNEAQ (reference sequence). This CDR3 is 14 amino acids long. The CDR3 DNA reads TGTGCCAGCAGCTTATACACGGGACAAAACATTCAGTACTTC. Translating gives CASSLYTGQNIQYF.

This clonotype has a count of ten or more. J is TRBJ2-1 and V is TRBV24-1; D unresolved. Germline V gene sequence: CDR1 KGHDR, CDR2 SFDVKD. V lost 2 bases and J 14 bases, leaving 21 bases between the germline ends. This CDR3 has 15 residues. The CDR3 nucleotides read TGTGCCACCAGTGATTCCTATCAGACACTGCAGCACGAGTTCTTC. Translation: CATSDSYQTLQHEFF.